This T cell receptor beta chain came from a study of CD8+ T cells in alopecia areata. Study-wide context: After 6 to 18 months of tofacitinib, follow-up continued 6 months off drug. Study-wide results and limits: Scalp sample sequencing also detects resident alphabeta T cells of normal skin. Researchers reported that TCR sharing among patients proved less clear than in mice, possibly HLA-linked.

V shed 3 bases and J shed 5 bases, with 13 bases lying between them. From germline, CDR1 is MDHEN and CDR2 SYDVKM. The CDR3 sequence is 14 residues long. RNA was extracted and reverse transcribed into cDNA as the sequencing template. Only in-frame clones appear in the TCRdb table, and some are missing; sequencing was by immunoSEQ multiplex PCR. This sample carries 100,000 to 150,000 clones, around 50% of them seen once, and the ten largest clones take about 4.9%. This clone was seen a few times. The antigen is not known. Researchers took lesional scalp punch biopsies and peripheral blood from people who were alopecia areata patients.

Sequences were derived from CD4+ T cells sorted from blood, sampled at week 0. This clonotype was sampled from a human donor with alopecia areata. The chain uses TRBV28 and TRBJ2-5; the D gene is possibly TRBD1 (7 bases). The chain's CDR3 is CASSFGRGRETQYF. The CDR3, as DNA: TGTGCCAGCAGTTTCGGCAGGGGGAGGGAGACCCAGTACTTC. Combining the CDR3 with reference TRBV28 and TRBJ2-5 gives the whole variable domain DVKVTQSSRYLVKRTGEKVFLECVQDMDHENMFWYRQDPGLGLRLIYFSYDVKMKEKGDIPEGYSVSREKKERFSLILESASTNQTSMYLCASSFGRGRETQYFGPGTRLLVL.